The rows below give T cell receptor beta chains drawn from one sample of a study of graft-versus-host responses after intestinal transplantation. Method: immunoSEQ multiplex PCR; TCRdb's copy keeps in-frame clones and lacks some. The table records tens of thousands of clones, 93% of them present only once. Their antigen targets remain unknown. The sample here was unstimulated CD8+ T cells sorted from spleen or lymph node cells, taken before transplant. These receptors originate from a human donor who was the organ donor for an intestinal transplant. Each CDR3 is given with its conserved first and last residue. A D gene is named only where the DNA matches it firmly. The size entry is marked missing in some rows and otherwise reads once, few, many or a size class.

V gene,clone size,D gene,J gene,CDR3 DNA,CDR3 protein
TRBV9,NA,NA,TRBJ2-5,TGTGCCAGCAGCGTAGAGGACCGCCCGGACCAGTACTTC,CASSVEDRPDQYF
TRBV27,NA,TRBD2,TRBJ2-3,TGTGCCAGCAGTTATCTCCCGGGAGGGCCGGAGGTCCCCACAGATACGCAGTATTTT,CASSYLPGGPEVPTDTQYF
TRBV19,NA,NA,TRBJ1-5,TGTGCCAGTAGTATACTCAGGGATAGCAATCAGCCCCAGCATTTT,CASSILRDSNQPQHF
TRBV9,NA,TRBD2,TRBJ2-7,TGTGCCAGCAGCCCCCGAGCGGGAGGAGGGGCCTACGAGCAGTACTTC,CASSPRAGGGAYEQYF
TRBV7-7,NA,TRBD1,TRBJ2-5,TGTGCTAGCAGCTTAGACAGGGGGGAGACCCAGTACTTC,CASSLDRGETQYF
TRBV6-1,NA,NA,TRBJ2-7,TGTGCCAGCAGTGAAGACAGGCTCCGCACCTACGAGCAGTACTTC,CASSEDRLRTYEQYF
TRBV2,NA,NA,TRBJ1-6,TGTGCCAGCAGTGGGGACTATAATTCACCCCTCCACTTT,CASSGDYNSPLHF
TRBV2,once,NA,TRBJ2-1,TGTGCCAGCAGTGAAACAGGTTCGGACGATGAGCAGTTCTTC,CASSETGSDDEQFF
TRBV11-2,NA,NA,TRBJ2-7,TGTGCCAGCAGCTTAGTTCCGAAAACCTACGAGCAGTACTTC,CASSLVPKTYEQYF
TRBV4-2,NA,TRBD2,TRBJ2-1,TGTGCCAGCAGCCCTGGACGCCCGGGACTAGATGAGCAGTTCTTC,CASSPGRPGLDEQFF
TRBV6-5,NA,TRBD1,TRBJ2-7,TGTGCCAGCAGTCCGGGACAGGGGGCATACGAGCAGTACTTC,CASSPGQGAYEQYF
TRBV7-6,NA,TRBD1,TRBJ2-1,TGTGCCAGCAGCTCCGCTCCGGGACAGGAACTCAATGAGCAGTTCTTC,CASSSAPGQELNEQFF
TRBV19,once,NA,TRBJ1-1,TGTGCCAGTAGTACCGGGCCGGGGGCTTTCTTT,CASSTGPGAFF
TRBV27,once,NA,TRBJ2-5,TGTGCCAGCAGCTGGGGGCGGGAGCCCCGGGAGACCCAGTACTTC,CASSWGREPRETQYF
TRBV4-2,NA,NA,TRBJ2-1,TGTGCCAGCAGCCGGACGCCCAGCTCCTACAATGAGCAGTTCTTC,CASSRTPSSYNEQFF
TRBV9,NA,TRBD1,TRBJ2-3,TGTGCCAGCAGCAGAGACAGGGGGCCGCAAGGAGATACGCAGTATTTT,CASSRDRGPQGDTQYF
TRBV13,NA,NA,TRBJ2-7,TGTGCCAGCAGCACTAGAGGTCGAGGGTCTCCCTACGAGCAGTACTTC,CASSTRGRGSPYEQYF
TRBV5-5,NA,NA,TRBJ1-5,TGTGCCAGCAGCTTGGCCGGAGTCAATCAGCCCCAGCATTTT,CASSLAGVNQPQHF
TRBV27,NA,NA,TRBJ1-5,TGTGCCAGCAGTCCGGGGCGGGGCAATCAGCCCCAGCATTTT,CASSPGRGNQPQHF
TRBV19,NA,NA,TRBJ2-7,TGTGCCAGTAGTTTTGGGGGCGAGCAGTACTTC,CASSFGGEQYF
TRBV5-1,NA,NA,TRBJ2-1,TGCGCCAGCAGCTACAACAATGAGCAGTTCTTC,CASSYNNEQFF
TRBV4-3,once,TRBD1,TRBJ2-7,TGCGCCAGCAGCCACGGGACAGCCTACGAGCAGTACTTC,CASSHGTAYEQYF
TRBV4-1,NA,TRBD2,TRBJ2-1,TGCGCCAGCAGCCAAGGGGAACGACTAGCGGCTGACAATGAGCAGTTCTTC,CASSQGERLAADNEQFF
TRBV4-1,NA,NA,TRBJ2-7,TGCGCCAGCAGCCAAAAGGTACAGGGAGGGGAGCAGTACTTC,CASSQKVQGGEQYF
TRBV6-6,NA,TRBD1,TRBJ2-1,TGTGCCAGCAGTTACGGACAGGGTGAGCAGTTCTTC,CASSYGQGEQFF
TRBV7-2,once,TRBD1,TRBJ2-2,TGTGCCAGCAGCTTCACAGGGGGCTTGATAGCGTCCGGGGAGCTGTTTTTT,CASSFTGGLIASGELFF
TRBV15,once,NA,TRBJ2-3,TGTGCCACCAGCAGACAGAGTGGTCTATGGGCCACAGATACGCAGTATTTT,CATSRQSGLWATDTQYF
TRBV4-1,NA,NA,TRBJ2-3,TGCGCCAGCAGCCAAGCATATCCTAGCACAGATACGCAGTATTTT,CASSQAYPSTDTQYF
TRBV29-1,NA,TRBD2,TRBJ2-3,TGCAGCGTAAAAGCGGGAGATGGCACAGATACGCAGTATTTT,CSVKAGDGTDTQYF
TRBV7-9,NA,NA,TRBJ2-5,TGTGCCAGCAGCTTAGGGGCCGGGACCCAGTACTTC,CASSLGAGTQYF
TRBV4-2,NA,TRBD1,TRBJ2-2,TGTGCCAGCAGCCAACACAGGGGCACCGGGGAGCTGTTTTTT,CASSQHRGTGELFF
TRBV7-9,NA,NA,TRBJ2-7,TGTGCCAGCAGCGCCCGTATGGGCCATGTGAGCGAGCAGTACTTC,CASSARMGHVSEQYF
TRBV19,NA,NA,TRBJ2-7,TGTGCCAGTAGTATAGATCTCGCATGGGAGCAGTACTTC,CASSIDLAWEQYF
TRBV7-2,NA,TRBD2,TRBJ2-1,TGTGCCAGCAGCTTGGATAGCGGGAGCTCCTACAATGAGCAGTTCTTC,CASSLDSGSSYNEQFF
TRBV28,NA,TRBD2,TRBJ2-3,TGTGCCAGCAGTTCTCTCGGACTAGCTGCTAGCACAGATACGCAGTATTTT,CASSSLGLAASTDTQYF
TRBV4-1,NA,NA,TRBJ1-5,TGCGCCAGCAGCCAAGCCCTCCCACATCAGCCCCAGCATTTT,CASSQALPHQPQHF
TRBV10-3,once,NA,TRBJ1-1,TGTGCCATCAGCCTCGGACAGCTTAACACTGAAGCTTTCTTT,CAISLGQLNTEAFF
TRBV5-1,NA,NA,TRBJ2-1,TGCGCCAGCAGCTCGAACTACTACAATGAGCAGTTCTTC,CASSSNYYNEQFF
TRBV7-9,NA,TRBD2,TRBJ2-7,TGTGCCAGCAGCTTACCGGGACTAGGCCCCTACGAGCAGTACTTC,CASSLPGLGPYEQYF
TRBV27,NA,TRBD2,TRBJ2-7,TGTGCCAGCAGTTTGGCGGGAGGACTCTACGAGCAGTACTTC,CASSLAGGLYEQYF
TRBV5-8,NA,NA,TRBJ2-1,TGTGCCAGCAGCTTCAGGGGCTTAGTTGCCCATGAGCAGTTCTTC,CASSFRGLVAHEQFF
TRBV29-1,NA,NA,TRBJ2-1,TGCAGCGTTGAACCGAGGGAGGACAATGAGCAGTTCTTC,CSVEPREDNEQFF
TRBV6-5,NA,TRBD2,TRBJ2-1,TGTGCCAGCAGTCAGATCGGACTAGCGAACAATGAGCAGTTCTTC,CASSQIGLANNEQFF
TRBV4-3,NA,TRBD2,TRBJ2-7,TGCGCCAGCAGCCAAGATAAGCGGGAGGTTGACTACGAGCAGTACTTC,CASSQDKREVDYEQYF
TRBV27,NA,NA,TRBJ2-3,TGTGCCAGCAGTCTGACGGGCCCTAGCGGCACAGATACGCAGTATTTT,CASSLTGPSGTDTQYF
TRBV9,NA,NA,TRBJ1-2,TGTGCCAGCAGCGTAGACAATAACTATGGCTACACCTTC,CASSVDNNYGYTF
TRBV9,once,NA,TRBJ1-2,TGTGCCAGCAGCCATCCCCAGGGACACCAAAACTATGGCTACACCTTC,CASSHPQGHQNYGYTF
TRBV2,NA,NA,TRBJ1-1,TGTGCCAGTTCTCCCTCGGTTGCGAAAGACACTGAAGCTTTCTTT,CASSPSVAKDTEAFF
TRBV6-5,once,NA,TRBJ1-1,TGTGCCAGCAGTTACCAGGTCGCGAACACTGAAGCTTTCTTT,CASSYQVANTEAFF
TRBV4-1,NA,TRBD2,TRBJ2-7,TGCGCCAGCAGCCAAGAATTAGCGGGGAGCTACGAGCAGTACTTC,CASSQELAGSYEQYF
TRBV7-9,few,NA,TRBJ2-7,TGTGCCAGCAGCTCCGCTTTAGGACCCTACGAGCAGTACTTC,CASSSALGPYEQYF